These 30 T cell receptor beta chains were sequenced from one sample in a study of blood T cells in healthy people across ages. Primers used in a second PCR of roughly 7 to 12 cycles were a sample-barcoded 5' primer and a J-beta primer mix. MiXCR, applied by TCRdb to the 5' RACE reads, yields one record per CDR3 protein. The sample consists of 800,000 to 950,000 distinct CDR3 sequences, roughly 35% of them appearing once. The sequencing input was blood. All receptors derive from a man aged 18-30 years in good health.

A few counts support this clonotype. The chain employs TRBV27 and TRBJ1-2; no clear D gene. Trimming stripped 5 bases from V and 4 bases from J, with 17 bases between. The germline gives CDR1 MNHEY, CDR2 SMNVEV (reference sequence). This CDR3 has 15 residues. The CDR3 reads CASSPGVAGRYGYTF. The CDR3 DNA sequence: TGTGCCAGCAGTCCCGGGGTAGCGGGCCGCTATGGCTACACCTTC.

V usage is TRBV7-9 and J usage is TRBJ2-5, with 7 bases lining up with TRBD1. The germline V gene encodes CDR1 SEHNR and CDR2 FQNEAQ (reference sequence). The CDR3 is 15 amino acids. Germline trimming cut 1 base from V and 4 bases from J; bases unmatched to any gene: 6. The CDR3 nucleotides read TGTGCCAGCAGCTTAGTTTGGTCAGGGGGAGAGACCCAGTACTTC. Translation: CASSLVWSGGETQYF.

CDR3 sequence (DNA): TGTGCCAGCAGTTCTTACAGAGACCAAGAGACCCAGTACTTC. The encoded protein is CASSSYRDQETQYF. V and J are TRBV2 and TRBJ2-5; D gene unclear. Germline V gene lookup returns CDR1 SNHLY and CDR2 FYNNEI. V was pared by 5 bases and J by 0 bases, with 10 bases between. The CDR3 runs 14 residues. The full variable domain, with the rest looked up from reference TRBV2 and TRBJ2-5, is EPEVTQTPSHQVTQMGQEVILRCVPISNHLYFYWYRQILGQKVEFLVSFYNNEISEKSEIFDDQFSVERPDGSNFTLKIRSTKLEDSAMYFCASSSYRDQETQYFGPGTRLLVL.

The chain carries TRBV5-6 and TRBJ1-1, with TRBD1 identical over 7 bases. The germline V gene has CDR1 SGHDT and CDR2 YYEEEE. The V and J ends lost 5 bases and 0 bases, in that order; junction bases with no gene match: 7. The CDR3 totals 15 residues. The CDR3 DNA reads TGTGCCAGCAGAAATTGGGACAGACTGAACACTGAAGCTTTCTTT. This translates into CASRNWDRLNTEAFF. The full variable domain, with the rest looked up from reference TRBV5-6 and TRBJ1-1, is DAGVTQSPTHLIKTRGQQVTLRCSPKSGHDTVSWYQQALGQGPQFIFQYYEEEERQRGNFPDRFSGHQFPNYSSELNVNALLLGDSALYLCASRNWDRLNTEAFFGQGTRLTVV.

The CDR3 coding sequence is TGCGCCAGCAGTAACACAGGGTTCTCTGGGGCCAACGTCCTGACTTTC. This sequence encodes CASSNTGFSGANVLTF. The V gene is TRBV5-1, the J gene TRBJ2-6, with a weak D call TRBD1 (6 bases). CDR3 size: 16 residues. V gave up 5 bases and J gave up 0 bases, with 12 bases separating them. CDR1 is SGHRS, CDR2 YFSETQ, per germline.

On this clonotype itself: At one end the junction does not follow the germline gene, possibly because of a read error. The chain is built from TRBV4-2 and TRBJ1-2; TRBD1 might be the D (6 bases). The CDR3 is 16 residues long. CDR1 LGHNA and CDR2 YNFKEQ come from the germline V gene. This CDR3 is CASSQGEGHTNYGYTF. The CDR3 DNA sequence: TGTGCCAGCAGCCAGGGGGAGGGACACACTAACTACGGCTACACCTTC.

In DNA form, the CDR3 reads TGTGCCAGCAGAGGGACTAGCGGGGGTCCAGATACGCAGTATTTT. Protein product: CASRGTSGGPDTQYF. V gene TRBV6-4 combines with J gene TRBJ2-3, with 14 bases identical to TRBD2. The CDR3 is 15 amino acids. Germline V gene lookup returns CDR1 MRHNA and CDR2 SNTAGT. Trimming took 6 bases from V and 4 from J; bases not matched to a gene: 3.

This clonotype was counted a few times. This chain uses TRBV12-3 or TRBV12-4 with TRBJ1-1; D remains unclear. V was shortened by 6 bases and J by 4 bases, with 18 bases between the two germline ends. This CDR3 is 15 amino acids long. The CDR3 is CASSPGPGAGTEAFF. Here the CDR3 DNA reads TGTGCCAGCAGCCCCGGACCCGGCGCGGGCACTGAAGCTTTCTTT.

This clonotype was seen more than once but under ten times. CDR3 DNA sequence: TGTGCCAGCAGTTATCTTGGCAGGGCAGGCACCGGGGAGCTGTTTTTT. Its protein is CASSYLGRAGTGELFF. This rearrangement joins TRBV6-2 or TRBV6-3 to TRBJ2-2, with D tentatively TRBD1 (5 bases). Trimming removed 3 bases from V and 4 bases from J, with 15 bases in between. The CDR3 spans 16 residues. CDR1 MNHEY and CDR2 SVGEGT come from the germline V gene.

The V call is TRBV7-2, the J call TRBJ2-5, with TRBD1 as a possible D gene (5 bases). Germline CDR1 reads SGHTA; CDR2 reads FQGNSA. Trimming cost V 4 bases and J 2 bases, with 14 bases left between them. The CDR3 runs to 15 residues. CDR3 nucleotides: TGTGCCAGCAGCTCAACCCTGACAGCGCAAGAGACCCAGTACTTC. Encoded protein: CASSSTLTAQETQYF.

This chain joins TRBV4-1 and TRBJ1-1, with D uncertain. Germline V lookup: CDR1 MGHRA, CDR2 YSYEKL. Trimming removed 3 bases from V and 1 base from J, with 12 bases in between. This CDR3 contains 15 residues. The CDR3 DNA sequence: TGCGCCAGCAGCCACCCCCCGGGTGGGAACACTGAAGCTTTCTTT. Translated: CASSHPPGGNTEAFF.

This clonotype has more than one count but fewer than ten. The CDR3 DNA reads TGCGCCAGCAGTAGGAGTGGAAGAAACACTGAAGCTTTCTTT. The encoded protein is CASSRSGRNTEAFF. The chain is built from TRBV5-1 and TRBJ1-1; D not resolved. The V and J ends lost 5 bases and 2 bases respectively, with 13 bases between them. Per germline, CDR1 SGHRS and CDR2 YFSETQ. CDR3 length equals 14 residues.

This clonotype came up a few times. The chain joins TRBV29-1 to TRBJ1-1; no clear D. In germline, CDR1 is SQVTM, CDR2 ANQGSEA. CDR3 size: 13 residues. Between the trimmed V and J ends, which lost 6 bases and 3 bases, there was a span of 14 bases. CDR3 sequence: CSVGLSRDTEAFF. CDR3 bases: TGCAGCGTAGGACTATCCCGGGACACTGAAGCTTTCTTT.

The chain links TRBV5-1 to TRBJ2-2; weak D call: TRBD2 (6 bases). Trimming left V 4 bases short and J 3 bases short, with 16 bases between. There are 16 residues in the CDR3. Germline V gene lookup returns CDR1 SGHRS and CDR2 YFSETQ. CDR3 loop: CASSPYPGVDTGELFF. DNA for the CDR3: TGCGCCAGCAGCCCCTACCCGGGGGTCGACACCGGGGAGCTGTTTTTT. The variable domain in full, with the rest retrieved from reference TRBV5-1 and TRBJ2-2, is KAGVTQTPRYLIKTRGQQVTLSCSPISGHRSVSWYQQTPGQGLQFLFEYFSETQRNKGNFPGRFSGRQFSNSRSEMNVSTLELGDSALYLCASSPYPGVDTGELFFGEGSRLTVL.

This clonotype was observed a single time. The gene calls are TRBV6-5 and TRBJ2-1; D ambiguous. This CDR3 is built from 19 residues. Trimming stripped 2 bases from V and 0 bases from J, with 20 bases between. Germline V gene data show CDR1 as MNHEY and CDR2 as SVGAGI. DNA for the CDR3: TGTGCCAGCAGTTACCCGGCCTCCTCGACGCAGAGCTCCTACAATGAGCAGTTCTTC. Translated, it gives CASSYPASSTQSSYNEQFF.

This sequence joins TRBV6-5 and TRBJ2-7, with D possibly being TRBD1 or TRBD2 (6 bases each). The last part of the DNA fits TRBJ2-5 better; the J call may be wrong. Germline V CDR1 and CDR2: MNHEY, SVGAGI. The CDR3 totals 15 residues. CDR3 coding DNA: TGTGCCAGCAGTCAACGTAGGGGGGTATGGGAGACCCAGTACTTC. Encoded protein: CASSQRRGVWETQYF.

The chain carries TRBV5-1 and TRBJ2-5; 9 bases match TRBD1. The CDR3 runs 15 residues. In germline, CDR1 is SGHRS, CDR2 YFSETQ. Trimming cost V 2 bases and J 5 bases; bases outside gene matches: 7. CDR3 residues: CASSLGTGTGETQYF. CDR3 sequence (DNA): TGCGCCAGCAGCTTAGGGACAGGGACGGGGGAGACCCAGTACTTC.

Written as DNA, the CDR3 is TGTGCCACCAGTGATTTAGGGGTTACCGATGAGCAGTTCTTC. Translation: CATSDLGVTDEQFF. The genes are TRBV24-1 and TRBJ2-1; a weak D match, TRBD1 (5 bases). V was shortened by 1 base and J by 8 bases, with 11 bases between the two germline ends. The CDR3 totals 14 residues. From germline, CDR1 is KGHDR and CDR2 SFDVKD.

This clonotype came up once. This may be a read error, as it is one base from a much larger clone. The gene calls are TRBV11-1 and TRBJ2-7; TRBD2 is a possible D gene (5 bases). Germline loops: CDR1 SGHAT, CDR2 FQDESV (reference sequence). There are 14 residues in the CDR3. The chain's CDR3 is CAGSLDHGIDEQYF. The CDR3 DNA is TGTGCCGGCAGCTTGGATCACGGGATAGACGAGCAGTACTTC.

Ten or more counts support this clonotype. This chain links TRBV6-2 or TRBV6-3 with TRBJ2-5; no clear D. V dropped 4 bases and J dropped 7 bases, with 10 bases sitting between them. The length of the CDR3 is 12 residues. Germline lookup yields CDR1 MNHEY and CDR2 SVGEGT. CDR3 DNA sequence: TGTGCCAGCAGTTCTCAACTCGGGACCCAGTACTTC. Protein sequence: CASSSQLGTQYF.

There are many counts of this clonotype. V gene TRBV12-3 or TRBV12-4 combines with J gene TRBJ1-2; D call uncertain. Deletions cut 10 bases from V and 4 bases from J, with 16 bases between. This CDR3 comprises 13 residues. The CDR3, as DNA: TGTGCCATCCGAGTGGGAGGCGGCTATGGCTACACCTTC. Protein sequence: CAIRVGGGYGYTF.

This clonotype was seen only a few times. The J gene is TRBJ2-1, the V gene TRBV5-1; 9 positions agree with TRBD1. The V segment lost 3 bases and the J segment 5 bases; nucleotides outside the gene matches: 6. Germline V gives CDR1 SGHRS, CDR2 YFSETQ. The CDR3 has 15 residues. CDR3 amino acids: CASSWRDRVDNEQFF. For the CDR3, the DNA is TGCGCCAGCAGCTGGCGGGACAGGGTGGACAATGAGCAGTTCTTC.

The chain joins TRBV20-1 to TRBJ2-3; 9 nucleotides line up with TRBD1. Looked up from germline, CDR1 is DFQATT and CDR2 is SNEGSKA (reference sequence). Germline trimming cut 3 bases from V and 0 bases from J; bases unmatched to any gene: 7. The CDR3 extends over 16 amino acids. The CDR3 sequence: CSASGTGTTSTDTQYF. DNA for the CDR3: TGCAGTGCTAGTGGGACAGGGACCACTAGCACAGATACGCAGTATTTT.

This clonotype was seen a handful of times. The rearrangement uses TRBV12-3 or TRBV12-4 and TRBJ1-6; perhaps TRBD1 as D (6 bases). The CDR3 is 15 amino acids. Trimming removed 3 bases from V and 14 bases from J, with 20 bases in between. The CDR3: CASSLGQQGGSALHF. In nucleotides, the CDR3 is TGTGCCAGCAGTTTGGGCCAACAGGGAGGGTCGGCCCTCCACTTT.

This clonotype was seen only a few times. The rearrangement uses TRBV10-3 and TRBJ1-6; unclear D gene. The CDR3 is made up of 16 amino acids. Per the germline V gene, CDR1 is ENHRY and CDR2 is SYGVKD. V lost 5 bases to trimming and J lost 5 bases, with 16 bases between them. The CDR3 loop reads CAISSTAGGNNSPLHF. The CDR3 DNA reads TGTGCCATCAGTTCAACAGCGGGAGGAAATAATTCACCCCTCCACTTT.

The chain uses TRBV9 and TRBJ2-6, with D possibly TRBD1 on 6 matching bases. The ends were cut back, 7 bases at V and 5 bases at J, with 19 bases in the middle. The CDR3 totals 16 residues. In germline, CDR1 is SGDLS, CDR2 YYNGEE. The CDR3 coding sequence is TGTGCCAGCCCGGACAGTAGCCCCTTCCGGGCCAACGTCCTGACTTTC. The encoded protein is CASPDSSPFRANVLTF.

This chain uses TRBV6-1 with TRBJ2-3, with 10 bases matching TRBD2. Germline CDR1 MNHNS, CDR2 SASEGT. The CDR3 spans 17 residues. V shed 1 base, J shed 3 bases, and the junction held 7 bases outside the gene matches. CDR3 loop: CASSEVVAGGGTDTQYF. The CDR3 bases are TGTGCCAGCAGTGAAGTCGTAGCGGGAGGCGGTACAGATACGCAGTATTTT.

This clonotype was observed a few times. This rearrangement joins TRBV7-8 to TRBJ2-1; TRBD2 aligns across 8 bases. The CDR3 is made up of 14 amino acids. Per the germline V gene, CDR1 is SGHVS and CDR2 is FQNEAQ. The junction had 4 bases not matched to a gene; V was cut back by 5 bases and J by 4 bases. CDR3 in amino acids: CASSQTSGYNEQFF. CDR3 nucleotide sequence: TGTGCCAGCAGCCAAACTAGCGGATACAATGAGCAGTTCTTC.

The table lists this clonotype with many counts. The rearrangement joins TRBV2 to TRBJ2-1; D is ambiguous. The germline CDR1 and CDR2 sequences are SNHLY and FYNNEI. V lost 4 bases, J lost 0 bases, and 4 bases lay in between. The CDR3 totals 13 residues. CDR3 protein: CASSGDSYNEQFF. DNA of the CDR3: TGTGCCAGCAGTGGGGACTCCTACAATGAGCAGTTCTTC.

This clonotype appeared a few times. The chain uses TRBV7-6 and TRBJ2-7; D possibly matches TRBD1 or TRBD2 (5 bases each). The V end lost 1 base, the J end lost 1 base, and 17 bases lay between the germline ends. CDR3 length: 17 residues. The germline CDR1 and CDR2 sequences are SGHVS and FNYEAQ. CDR3 in amino acids: CASSLELGVVGSYEQYF. The DNA for the CDR3 is TGTGCCAGCAGCTTAGAATTGGGGGTCGTAGGGTCCTACGAGCAGTACTTC.